This entry features one T cell receptor beta chain sequence. Antigen specificity is unknown. These data originate in a study of T cell responses to AZD1222 COVID-19 vaccine. Study background: The study pooled second doses at about 4 or about 12 weeks. Whole-study findings and limits: Receipt of two AZD1222 doses was followed by a rise in Spike-specific TCR breadth and depth. Scientists sampled the repertoires only once the peak T cell response had passed. Close to half of all spike-specific TCRs reportedly target regions of the variants that are unmutated.

The CDR3 runs to 14 residues. V shed 0 bases and J shed 1 base, with 8 bases lying between them. Looked up from germline, CDR1 is SGDLS and CDR2 is YYNGEE. The data were produced by immunoSEQ multiplex PCR, yet TCRdb's version contains in-frame clones alone and is incomplete. This table holds some 130,000 clones, around 85% found once. The clonotype was recovered from an adult in good health. The chain couples TRBV9 to TRBJ2-7, with D tentatively TRBD1 (5 bases). The sequencing used peripheral blood, collected on day 0 of AZD1222 vaccination. CDR3 sequence: CASSVESGSYEQYF. The CDR3 nucleotides are TGTGCCAGCAGCGTAGAGTCAGGGTCCTACGAGCAGTACTTC.